The rows below give T cell receptor beta chains drawn from one sample of a study of T cell responses to AZD1222 COVID-19 vaccine. This table comes from immunoSEQ multiplex PCR, and its TCRdb copy is limited to in-frame clones, with some not included. The data contain about 87,000 clones, 85% to 90% of them singletons. This specimen was peripheral blood, taken on day 0 of AZD1222 vaccination. The receptors derive from an adult in good health. CDR3s include the opening cysteine and the closing phenylalanine or tryptophan.

CASSLGIGNTIYF	TRBJ1-3	TRBV11-3
CASSSRQGLVSSREQFF	TRBJ2-1	TRBV7-2
CASSFPLSGGADTQYF	TRBJ2-3	TRBV11-2
CASSLGGGVNEQFF	TRBJ2-1	TRBV7-2
CASSVDMANSGNTIYF	TRBJ1-3	TRBV9
CASSPGTGLSTEAFF	TRBJ1-1	TRBV18
CASLAGNYNEQFF	TRBJ2-1	TRBV12-3/TRBV12-4
CASTTQRNEQFF	TRBJ2-1	TRBV7-2
CASSTKTDRTGELFF	TRBJ2-2	TRBV5-4
CARSFTNEKLFF	TRBJ1-4	TRBV5-3
CASSLAEVSEAFF	TRBJ1-1	TRBV7-6
CASSIDSGTVSGNTIYF	TRBJ1-3	TRBV19
CASRHKGGLGYGYTF	TRBJ1-2	TRBV3-1/TRBV3-2
CASSVVANTGELFF	TRBJ2-2	TRBV9
CASSLGGFRTDTQYF	TRBJ2-3	TRBV7-3
CASSSPGAGAFF	TRBJ1-1	TRBV11-3
CASTGSWTGELFF	TRBJ2-2	TRBV7-9
CASSLEARFAYEQYF	TRBJ2-7	TRBV5-1
CASSATSGSYEQYF	TRBJ2-7	TRBV9
CASSLAGTGDEKLFF	TRBJ1-4	TRBV7-6
CATSRTAPAYNEQFF	TRBJ2-1	TRBV15
CATSEPGTAFNQPQHF	TRBJ1-5	TRBV15
CASSLDASGSYNEQFF	TRBJ2-1	TRBV11-3
CASSGTGQLPYEQYF	TRBJ2-7	TRBV9
CASRPRGNYGYTF	TRBJ1-2	TRBV6-5
CASSYSGAEQFF	TRBJ2-1	TRBV6-2/TRBV6-3
CASSQEEDWFNEQFF	TRBJ2-1	TRBV3-1/TRBV3-2
CASSGTPNTEAFF	TRBJ1-1	TRBV7-3
CASSPAYNQPQHF	TRBJ1-5	TRBV18
CASHGRTQNTGELFF	TRBJ2-2	TRBV5-4
CASSQVGAPPGSGTEAFF	TRBJ1-1	TRBV4-3
CASSETLTGAFLDF	TRBJ2-7	TRBV6-1
CASSLSIADGYTF	TRBJ1-2	TRBV7-2